This T cell receptor (beta chain) was obtained from a study of OX40 agonist ivuxolimab in advanced cancers. At the level of the study: Given to patients was ivuxolimab, an agonistic anti-OX40 (CD134) antibody. Findings of the study overall: Antigen specificity of clonally expanded peripheral T cells was not established. Compared with CD4+, CD8+ T cells on average had more expanded clones. Some of the nonresponding patients also showed low levels of normalized T-cell clonal expansion.

Profiling relied on immunoSEQ multiplex PCR, and the TCRdb table lists in-frame clones only, not all of them. The sample has tens of thousands of clones, roughly nine tenths seen once. Comments on this clone: Its antigen is still unknown.

This TCR came from an adult with an advanced solid tumor such as melanoma, head and neck, liver or kidney cancer. Sequencing used CD4+ or CD8+ T cells sorted from blood, obtained in a trial of the OX40 agonist ivuxolimab.

The CDR3 reads CASSMQGTGTGELFF. The CDR3 DNA reads TGTGCCAGTAGTATGCAGGGGACGGGCACCGGGGAGCTGTTTTTT. The chain is built from TRBV19 and TRBJ2-2; tentatively, D is TRBD1 (6 bases). The CDR3 is 15 amino acids. V was cut by 3 bases and J by 4 bases, with 12 bases left in between. CDR1 is LNHDA, CDR2 SQIVND, per germline (reference sequence).